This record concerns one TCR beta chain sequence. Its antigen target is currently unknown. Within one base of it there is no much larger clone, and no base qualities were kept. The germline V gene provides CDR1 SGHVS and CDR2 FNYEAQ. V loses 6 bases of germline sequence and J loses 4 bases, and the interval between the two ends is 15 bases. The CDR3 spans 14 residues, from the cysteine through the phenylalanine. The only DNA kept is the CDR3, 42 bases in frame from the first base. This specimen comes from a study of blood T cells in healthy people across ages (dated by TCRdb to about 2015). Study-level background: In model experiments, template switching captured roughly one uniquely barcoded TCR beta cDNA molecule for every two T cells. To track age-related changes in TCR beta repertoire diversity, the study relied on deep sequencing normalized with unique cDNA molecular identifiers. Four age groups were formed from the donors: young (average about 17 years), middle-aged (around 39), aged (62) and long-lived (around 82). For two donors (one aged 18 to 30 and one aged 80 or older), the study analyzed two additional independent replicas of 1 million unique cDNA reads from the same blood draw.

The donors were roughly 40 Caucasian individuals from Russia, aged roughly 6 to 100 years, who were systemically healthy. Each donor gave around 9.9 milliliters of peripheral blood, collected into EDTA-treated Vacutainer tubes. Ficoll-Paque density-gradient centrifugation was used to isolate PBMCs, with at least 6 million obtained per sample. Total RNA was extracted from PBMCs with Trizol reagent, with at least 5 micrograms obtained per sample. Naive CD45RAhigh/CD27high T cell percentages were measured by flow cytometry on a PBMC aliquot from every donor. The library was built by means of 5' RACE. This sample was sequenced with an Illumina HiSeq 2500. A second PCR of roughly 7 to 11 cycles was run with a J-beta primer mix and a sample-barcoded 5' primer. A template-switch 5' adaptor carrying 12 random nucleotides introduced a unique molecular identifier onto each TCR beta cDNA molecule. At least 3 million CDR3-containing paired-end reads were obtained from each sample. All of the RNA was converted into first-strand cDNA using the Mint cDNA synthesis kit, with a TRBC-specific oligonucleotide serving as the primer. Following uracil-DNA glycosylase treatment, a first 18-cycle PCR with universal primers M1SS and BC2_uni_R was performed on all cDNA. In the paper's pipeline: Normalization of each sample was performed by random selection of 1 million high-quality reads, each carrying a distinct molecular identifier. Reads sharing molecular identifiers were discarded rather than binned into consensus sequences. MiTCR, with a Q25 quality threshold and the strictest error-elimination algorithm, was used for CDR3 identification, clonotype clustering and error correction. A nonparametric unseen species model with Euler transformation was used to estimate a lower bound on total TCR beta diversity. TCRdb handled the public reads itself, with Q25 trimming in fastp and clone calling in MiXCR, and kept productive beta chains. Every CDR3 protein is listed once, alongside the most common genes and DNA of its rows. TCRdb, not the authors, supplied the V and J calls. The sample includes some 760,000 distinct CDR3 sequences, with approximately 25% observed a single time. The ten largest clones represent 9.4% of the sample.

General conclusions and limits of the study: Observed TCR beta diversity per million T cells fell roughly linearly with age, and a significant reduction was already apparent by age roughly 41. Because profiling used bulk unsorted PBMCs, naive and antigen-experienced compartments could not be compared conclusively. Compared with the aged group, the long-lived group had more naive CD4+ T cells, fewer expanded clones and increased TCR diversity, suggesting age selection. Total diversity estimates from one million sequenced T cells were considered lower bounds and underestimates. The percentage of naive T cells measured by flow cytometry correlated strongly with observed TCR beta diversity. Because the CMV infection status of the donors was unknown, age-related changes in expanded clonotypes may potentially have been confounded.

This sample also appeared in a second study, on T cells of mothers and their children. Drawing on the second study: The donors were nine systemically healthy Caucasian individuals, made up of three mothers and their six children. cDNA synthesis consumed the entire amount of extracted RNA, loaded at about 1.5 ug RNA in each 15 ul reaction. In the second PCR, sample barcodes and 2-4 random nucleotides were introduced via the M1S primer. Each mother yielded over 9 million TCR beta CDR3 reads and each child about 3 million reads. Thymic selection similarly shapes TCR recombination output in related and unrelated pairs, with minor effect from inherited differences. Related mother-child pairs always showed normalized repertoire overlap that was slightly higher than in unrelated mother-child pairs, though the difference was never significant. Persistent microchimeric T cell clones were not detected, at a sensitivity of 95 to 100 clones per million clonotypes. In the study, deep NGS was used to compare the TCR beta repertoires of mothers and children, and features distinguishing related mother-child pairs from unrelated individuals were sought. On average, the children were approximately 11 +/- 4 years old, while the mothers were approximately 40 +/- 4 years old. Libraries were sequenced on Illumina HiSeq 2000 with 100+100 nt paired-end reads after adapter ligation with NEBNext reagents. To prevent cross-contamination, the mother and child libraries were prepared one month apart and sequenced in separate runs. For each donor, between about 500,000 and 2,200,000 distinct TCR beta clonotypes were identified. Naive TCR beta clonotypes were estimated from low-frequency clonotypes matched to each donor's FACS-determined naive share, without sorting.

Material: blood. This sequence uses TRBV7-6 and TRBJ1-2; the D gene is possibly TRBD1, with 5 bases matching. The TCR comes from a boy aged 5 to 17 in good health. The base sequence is TGTGCCAGCAGTTCACCAGGGACTTCCTATGGCTACACCTTC. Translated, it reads CASSSPGTSYGYTF.